This passage covers 12 T cell receptor beta chains from one sample sequenced in a study of prognosis after radiotherapy for stage I lung cancer. The study amplified the TCR beta CDR3 region from genomic DNA. This amplification was carried out by two rounds of multiplex PCR. TRBV and TRBJ genes each had their own specific primers in first-round PCR. TCRdb re-called the multiplex PCR reads with MiXCR, one entry per CDR3 protein. The sample comprises some 27,000 distinct CDR3 sequences, about 41% of which are singletons, and under 35% rests with the top ten. The specimen was PBMCs, collected before or after stereotactic body radiation therapy (not recorded which). The receptors were sampled from a donor at least 50 years old with non-small cell lung cancer.

This clonotype was picked up many times. This chain joins TRBV5-1 and TRBJ1-2; no definite D call. The V gene lost 0 bases and the J gene lost 6 bases, with 12 bases spanning the gap. The CDR3 is 14 amino acids. Germline CDR1 is SGHRS and CDR2 is YFSETQ. In nucleotides, the CDR3 is TGCGCCAGCAGCTTGGAATTTGGTTCCCATGGCTACACCTTC. It translates to CASSLEFGSHGYTF. Drawing the rest from reference TRBV5-1 and TRBJ1-2, the complete variable domain is KAGVTQTPRYLIKTRGQQVTLSCSPISGHRSVSWYQQTPGQGLQFLFEYFSETQRNKGNFPGRFSGRQFSNSRSEMNVSTLELGDSALYLCASSLEFGSHGYTFGSGTRLTVV.

A word on this clonotype: A far larger clone lies a single base away; this is likely a read error. The V and J genes are TRBV6-9 and TRBJ1-3, with 7 positions matching TRBD1. The trim removed 7 bases at V and 4 bases at J, leaving 10 bases unmatched. In germline, CDR1 is MNHGY, CDR2 SVAAGI. This CDR3 is 15 amino acids long. DNA for the CDR3: TGTGCCAGCATTATTCACCAACAGGGGGGAAACACCATATATTTT. Protein product: CASIIHQQGGNTIYF.

Remarks on this clonotype: Since a much larger clone is just one base distant, this may be a read error. The chain couples TRBV2 to TRBJ1-4; D is possibly TRBD1 (6 bases). Germline CDR1 SNHLY, CDR2 FYNNEI. CDR3 length: 14 residues. The CDR3 here is CVSSPTEGDEKLFF. CDR3 bases: TGTGTCAGCAGCCCGACGGAGGGGGATGAAAAACTGTTTTTT.

Details on this clonotype: A far more abundant clone sits one base away, making this likely a read error. The chain carries TRBV6-1 and TRBJ2-1, with a tentative D call TRBD2 (6 bases). V lost 6 bases and J lost 10, with 16 bases in between. Looked up from germline, CDR1 is MNHNS and CDR2 is SASEGT. This CDR3 has 13 amino acids. This CDR3 reads CASSLSGVGEQFF. The CDR3 DNA follows: TGTGCCAGCAGCCTATCGGGAGTAGGGGAGCAGTTCTTC.

The CDR3: CASSRQGAFRATNEKLFF. CDR3 nucleotides: TGTGCCAGCAGCAGACAGGGGGCCTTTCGTGCAACTAATGAAAAACTGTTTTTT. The chain couples TRBV5-4 to TRBJ1-4; 10 positions agree with TRBD1. The CDR3 length is 18 residues. V was pared by 4 bases and J by 0 bases, with 9 bases of the junction left unmatched. Germline CDR1 SGHNT, CDR2 YYREEE (reference sequence).

V and J are TRBV6-1 and TRBJ2-7, with D tentatively TRBD1 (5 bases). The length of the CDR3 is 14 residues. Germline CDR1 and CDR2: MNHNS and SASEGT. V was trimmed by 7 bases and J by 2 bases, leaving 15 bases between them. The CDR3 DNA reads as TGTGCCAGCAAATGGAAAGGGGTAACCTACGAGCAGTACTTC. This codes for CASKWKGVTYEQYF.

V is TRBV5-4 and J is TRBJ2-5; D remains ambiguous. The germline V and J ends were trimmed by 0 bases and 2 bases, with 5 bases remaining between them. This CDR3 spans 13 amino acids. CDR1 and CDR2 from the germline V gene are SGHNT and YYREEE (reference sequence). The CDR3 sequence: CASSLEEQETQYF. CDR3 nucleotides: TGTGCCAGCAGCTTGGAAGAGCAAGAGACCCAGTACTTC.

This chain uses TRBV7-9 with TRBJ2-1; 10 bases match TRBD1. Germline loops: CDR1 SEHNR, CDR2 FQNEAQ (reference sequence). The J segment lost 4 bases and the V segment lost 1 base, leaving 10 bases of the junction unmatched. The CDR3 consists of 18 residues. As DNA, the CDR3 is TGTGCCAGCAGCTTAGACTGGGACAGGGACAGGGGTTACAATGAGCAGTTCTTC. Translation gives CASSLDWDRDRGYNEQFF.

The sample holds many counts of this clonotype. The J gene is TRBJ1-1, the V gene TRBV12-3 or TRBV12-4; D may be TRBD1 (5 bases). V was shortened by 10 bases and J by 0 bases, with 12 bases between the two germline ends. This CDR3 region has 13 residues. The CDR3 here is CAIAPGVNTEAFF. In nucleotides, the CDR3 is TGTGCCATTGCTCCGGGGGTGAACACTGAAGCTTTCTTT.

This clonotype was counted once. The V and J genes are TRBV6-2 or TRBV6-3 and TRBJ1-5; the D is unclear. Germline V gives CDR1 MNHEY, CDR2 SVGEGT. The CDR3 loop spans 17 amino acids. V shed 5 bases and J shed 3 bases, with 20 bases lying between them. CDR3 region: CASSIGRTGPSNQPQHF. The CDR3 coding sequence is TGTGCCAGCAGTATCGGACGGACGGGCCCCTCCAATCAGCCCCAGCATTTT.

The chain links TRBV6-1 to TRBJ1-5; tentatively, D is TRBD1 (6 bases). Germline CDR1 and CDR2: MNHNS and SASEGT. The CDR3 covers 15 residues. The V and J ends lost 4 bases and 4 bases respectively, with 14 bases between them. Here the CDR3 reads CASSASGQNNQPQHF. The CDR3 DNA is TGTGCCAGCAGTGCATCGGGACAAAATAATCAGCCCCAGCATTTT.

With respect to this clonotype: Just one base apart from a much larger clone, this may be a read error. V usage is TRBV6-1 and J usage is TRBJ1-1; D perhaps matches TRBD1 (5 bases). With 6 bases removed from V and 5 bases from J, the gap between germline ends came to 16 bases. Germline-derived CDR1 and CDR2 are MNHNS and SASEGT. This CDR3 has 14 residues. Here the CDR3 reads CASRDPTRVTEAFF. CDR3 DNA: TGTGCCAGCAGAGACCCAACCAGGGTGACTGAAGCTTTCTTT.